A selection of T cell receptor beta chains follows, all from one sample in a study of tumour-infiltrating T cells in Burkitt lymphoma. Profiling relied on immunoSEQ multiplex PCR, and the TCRdb table lists in-frame clones only, not all of them. In the table there are about 3,700 clones, about a fifth of which are singletons. Sequencing was carried out using tumor tissue. These receptors were taken from a human donor with Burkitt lymphoma. Each CDR3 is given with its conserved first and last residue. D genes are given only for firm matches.

D	V	J	CDR3
TRBD2	TRBV29-1	TRBJ2-7	CSVEGLAGRRYEQYF
TRBD1	TRBV19	TRBJ1-5	CASSIFGTEYSNQPQHF
TRBD1	TRBV25-1	TRBJ2-1	CASSEPDSTGLNEQFF
NA	TRBV29-1	TRBJ2-6	CSVAVPLAGAGANVLTF
NA	TRBV2	TRBJ2-5	CARGWGGEETQYF
NA	TRBV13	TRBJ2-7	CASSFSPSFSNYEQYF
TRBD2	TRBV5-6	TRBJ2-1	CASSWGLAGVNEQFF
NA	TRBV14	TRBJ1-4	CASSQRDEKLFF
NA	TRBV10-1	TRBJ1-5	CASSDFEGNQPQHF
NA	TRBV7-2	TRBJ1-2	CASSHPGDNGGGYTF
NA	TRBV6-4	TRBJ2-3	CASSALLGVSTDTQYF
NA	TRBV5-1	TRBJ2-1	CASSSDSYNEQFF
TRBD2	TRBV29-1	TRBJ2-3	CSAILAGGYTDTQYF
TRBD2	TRBV9	TRBJ2-3	CASSVPGLAGKDTQYF
NA	TRBV19	TRBJ2-2	CASSSTGELFF
NA	TRBV4-1	TRBJ2-3	CASSQDWEDTQYF
NA	TRBV7-9	TRBJ1-5	CASSPGDSGPLDQPQHF
NA	TRBV7-9	TRBJ2-5	CASSLAGFETQYF
NA	TRBV5-1	TRBJ2-3	CASSPDSTDTQYF
TRBD1	TRBV19	TRBJ1-5	CASSITGTVYSNQPQHF
TRBD1	TRBV13	TRBJ2-7	CASSTGTESYEQYF
NA	TRBV2	TRBJ2-7	CASGFEQYF
NA	TRBV4-1	TRBJ2-6	CASSQVFSEAGANVLTF
NA	TRBV2	TRBJ1-1	CASSTRPERNTEAFF
NA	TRBV5-1	TRBJ1-5	CASSLGILGQPQHF
NA	TRBV15	TRBJ1-2	CATSRDRGPLQGYTF
NA	TRBV6-5	TRBJ1-1	CASSPRGRLNTEAFF
NA	TRBV27	TRBJ2-5	CASSPDGRDNQETQYF
TRBD1	TRBV7-2	TRBJ2-3	CASSLAQGQTDTQYF
NA	TRBV5-1	TRBJ2-2	CASSSPYTTGELFF
NA	TRBV27	TRBJ1-5	CASSFISASPNQPQHF
NA	TRBV7-2	TRBJ2-1	CASSTGKGYNEQFF
NA	TRBV19	TRBJ2-1	CASSSHAYDEQFF
TRBD2	TRBV19	TRBJ2-1	CATLGGSSYNEQFF
TRBD1	TRBV7-9	TRBJ2-2	CASSLARTGALNTGELFF
NA	TRBV18	TRBJ1-2	CASSPAVRNYGYTF
NA	TRBV19	TRBJ2-7	CASSIELTQPYEQYF
NA	TRBV19	TRBJ2-1	CASSAVSLGYNEQFF
NA	TRBV6-5	TRBJ2-7	CASRRSGYSYEQYF
NA	TRBV9	TRBJ2-2	CASSAGVRELFF
NA	TRBV11-3	TRBJ2-3	CASSSKGGTQYF
NA	TRBV6-6	TRBJ1-2	CASSFQGNYGYTF
NA	TRBV19	TRBJ1-1	CASGWPEAFF
NA	TRBV5-6	TRBJ1-1	CASSFGGNEDTEAFF
NA	TRBV2	TRBJ1-2	CASSGGPSGYGYTF
NA	TRBV4-1	TRBJ2-7	CASSQQGSYEQYF
NA	TRBV4-3	TRBJ1-4	CASSQDTGFNEKLFF
TRBD2	TRBV27	TRBJ2-7	CASGGLLYEQYF